This T cell receptor beta chain appears in the sequencing data of a study of blood T cell repertoires in COVID-19. Methods used by the authors: By means of reference gene primer amplification, nucleated cell counts were estimated. Sequencing used immunoSEQ multiplex PCR; TCRdb keeps in-frame clones, though not all of them. That table supplies the V and J calls and clone size; D and trimming were determined from the DNA. The sample yields roughly 290,000 clones, nearly 90% seen once. V lost 3 bases, J lost 3 bases, and 18 bases lay in between. This CDR3 is 16 amino acids long. Germline CDR1 is SEHNR and CDR2 is FQNEAQ (reference sequence).

This sequence originates from a woman between 18 and 29 years old with acute COVID-19. Source material: PBMCs or T cells enriched from blood (not recorded which). The V call is TRBV7-9, the J call TRBJ2-7; TRBD1 is a possible D gene (5 bases). This CDR3 is CASSFPTGGRDYEQYF. DNA of the CDR3: TGTGCCAGCAGCTTCCCCACAGGTGGTAGGGACTACGAGCAGTACTTC.